In this sample, the clone carrying this T cell receptor beta chain is medium-sized. Its specificity is unknown. Per the germline V gene, CDR1 is SGHAT and CDR2 is FQNNGV. V was trimmed by 5 bases and J by 11 bases, leaving 12 bases between them. The CDR3 loop spans 12 amino acids. The sample belongs to a study of spatial heterogeneity in lung cancer. Study as a whole: Alpha-chain detections were consistently fewer than beta-chain detections among the sequences. The library had UMIs, and each TCR and UMI pair averaged more than ten raw reads.

All TCR cDNA molecules were individually tagged with a unique molecular identifier. Each CDR3 protein is one row after TCRdb ran MiXCR on the 5' RACE reads. Here the sample spans about 48,000 distinct CDR3 sequences, less than 5.5% being singletons. Points from the study as a whole: Blood carried ubiquitous expanded tumor TCRs more at resection than follow-up.

Time point specified: sample taken at primary tumor resection. Whole RNA obtained from tumor, nontumor lung or frozen PBMC underwent sequencing without sorting. V usage is TRBV11-2 and J usage is TRBJ1-4; D gene ambiguous. The TCR was taken from a male donor with early-stage non-small cell lung cancer. Sequencing was performed on PBMCs, taken at surgery. DNA of the CDR3: TGTGCCAGCAGCCCCATGGTGGGGAAACTGTTTTTT. As protein: CASSPMVGKLFF.